Shown below are 18 T cell receptor beta chains from a single sample sequenced in a study of a mutant IDH1 vaccine in newly diagnosed glioma. The repertoire was sequenced with immunoSEQ multiplex PCR; TCRdb's copy has only in-frame clones and lacks some. The data hold 35,000 to 40,000 clones, with less than 90% observed a single time. Sample time point: week 11, during vaccination. Doses comprised 300 ug of mutant IDH1 20-mer peptide each, plus topical imiquimod. Antigens for these TCRs are unknown. This material consisted of PBMCs, taken from a glioma patient whose treatment included an IDH1 peptide vaccine. The source is a man in his forties or fifties with glioma.

V usage is TRBV2 and J usage is TRBJ2-7, with a possible D match to TRBD1 (5 bases). The germline V gene encodes CDR1 SNHLY and CDR2 FYNNEI. The CDR3 loop spans 15 amino acids. Deletions cut 2 bases from V and 5 bases from J, with 16 bases between. The CDR3 nucleotides read TGTGCCAGCAGTGAATCAACAAGGAAGGGGAACGAGCAGTACTTC. Its protein product is CASSESTRKGNEQYF.

The J gene is TRBJ2-2, the V gene TRBV7-6; D not resolved. The CDR3 runs 14 residues. V gave up 7 bases and J gave up 1 base, with 10 bases separating them. In germline, CDR1 is SGHVS, CDR2 FNYEAQ. CDR3 in amino acids: CASTGRQNTGELFF. CDR3 bases: TGTGCCAGCACGGGTCGACAGAACACCGGGGAGCTGTTTTTT.

V is TRBV29-1 and J is TRBJ2-1; 10 positions agree with TRBD2. Germline CDR1 is SQVTM and CDR2 is ANQGSEA. Trimming removed 5 bases from V and 8 bases from J; junction bases left unmatched: 12. This CDR3 spans 15 amino acids. CDR3: CSVTGTASGSHEQFF. DNA for the CDR3: TGCAGCGTTACCGGGACAGCTAGCGGGAGCCATGAGCAGTTCTTC.

V and J are TRBV5-4 and TRBJ2-7; TRBD1 or TRBD2 may be the D gene (5 bases each). The CDR3 is 12 amino acids. V lost 4 bases, J lost 4 bases, and 9 bases lay in between. Germline lookup yields CDR1 SGHNT and CDR2 YYREEE (reference sequence). The CDR3 sequence is CASSRGDYEQYF. DNA for the CDR3: TGTGCCAGCAGCCGGGGCGATTACGAGCAGTACTTC.

This clone has only one observation. The chain is built from TRBV27 and TRBJ2-2; D unresolved. CDR1 is MNHEY, CDR2 SMNVEV, per germline (reference sequence). The CDR3 extends over 12 amino acids. V dropped 5 bases and J dropped 1 base, with 2 bases sitting between them. CDR3 DNA: TGTGCCAGCAGTCGGAACACCGGGGAGCTGTTTTTT. This gives the protein CASSRNTGELFF.

The chain recombines TRBV5-1 with TRBJ2-7, with TRBD2 as a possible D gene (6 bases). Germline lookup yields CDR1 SGHRS and CDR2 YFSETQ. This CDR3 has 14 amino acids. Trimming removed 2 bases at V and 5 bases at J, with 14 bases between. The CDR3 is CASSFPGGSHEQYF. CDR3 in DNA: TGCGCCAGCAGCTTCCCCGGAGGGTCCCACGAGCAGTACTTC.

The chain links TRBV28 to TRBJ2-2, with D possibly being TRBD2 (5 bases). This CDR3 contains 15 residues. Germline lookup yields CDR1 MDHEN and CDR2 SYDVKM. V shed 2 bases and J shed 0 bases, with 7 bases lying between them. For the CDR3, the DNA is TGTGCCAGCAGTTTACCGGGGTCGAACACCGGGGAGCTGTTTTTT. Its protein product is CASSLPGSNTGELFF.

V gene TRBV10-3 combines with J gene TRBJ2-7, with a weak D call TRBD1 (5 bases). Trimming stripped 10 bases from V and 1 base from J, with 11 bases between. The CDR3 totals 12 residues. CDR1 is ENHRY, CDR2 SYGVKD, per germline. The CDR3: CATQTGSYEQYF. As DNA, the CDR3 is TGTGCCACGCAAACAGGTTCCTACGAGCAGTACTTC.

The chain recombines TRBV7-2 with TRBJ2-5, with 11 bases that match TRBD2. Germline loops: CDR1 SGHTA, CDR2 FQGNSA. V lost 5 bases and J lost 2; bases outside the gene matches: 7. CDR3 length: 16 residues. In nucleotides, the CDR3 is TGTGCCAGCAGCACACTAGCGGGAGTAAGGCAAGAGACCCAGTACTTC. This gives the protein CASSTLAGVRQETQYF.

CDR3 in amino acids: CASSYGGGRDGYGYTF. As DNA, the CDR3 is TGTGCCAGCAGTTATGGAGGTGGCAGGGATGGCTATGGCTACACCTTC. This chain joins TRBV6-5 and TRBJ1-2; a possible D gene is TRBD1 (5 bases). Germline-derived CDR1 and CDR2 are MNHEY and SVGAGI. Trimming cost V 3 bases and J 4 bases, with 18 bases left between them. The CDR3 totals 16 residues.

V usage is TRBV4-1 and J usage is TRBJ2-7, with D hard to call. The CDR3 has 15 amino acids. Deletions cut 1 base from V and 2 bases from J, with 12 bases between. Germline values: CDR1 MGHRA, CDR2 YSYEKL. CDR3 residues: CASSQGSQAAYEQYF. In DNA form, the CDR3 reads TGCGCCAGCAGCCAAGGCTCCCAAGCCGCCTACGAGCAGTACTTC.

The chain uses TRBV5-1 and TRBJ1-5; TRBD1 is a possible D gene (5 bases). Germline assignment: CDR1 SGHRS and CDR2 YFSETQ. V was clipped by 4 bases and J by 0 bases, with 20 bases between them. This CDR3 spans 18 amino acids. The CDR3, as DNA: TGCGCCAGCAGCCTCAGGCCCCCGACAGAATATAGCAATCAGCCCCAGCATTTT. Its translation is CASSLRPPTEYSNQPQHF.

The chain employs TRBV4-1 and TRBJ2-2, with 11 bases identical to TRBD2. After removal of 3 bases from V and 5 bases from J, the junction contained 8 bases not matched to a gene. CDR1 and CDR2 from the germline V gene are MGHRA and YSYEKL. CDR3 size: 17 residues. The CDR3 nucleotides read TGCGCCAGCAGCCATGGGCTAGCGGGAGGTAGGACCGGGGAGCTGTTTTTT. This codes for CASSHGLAGGRTGELFF.

V is TRBV18 and J is TRBJ1-1; TRBD1 is a possible D gene (6 bases). Germline values: CDR1 KGHSH, CDR2 LQKENI. V was clipped by 4 bases and J by 5 bases, with 11 bases between them. The CDR3 contains 13 residues. CDR3 in DNA: TGTGCCAGCTCACAGGGGGAGAGTACTGAAGCTTTCTTT. It translates to CASSQGESTEAFF.

This chain links TRBV4-1 with TRBJ2-5, with 8 bases aligning to TRBD2. In germline, CDR1 is MGHRA, CDR2 YSYEKL. Trimming removed 1 base from V and 5 bases from J; junction bases left unmatched: 15. The CDR3 loop spans 18 amino acids. CDR3 DNA: TGCGCCAGCAGCCAAGGGGTTAGCGGGACAAAATATCAGGAGACCCAGTACTTC. Its protein product is CASSQGVSGTKYQETQYF.

This clone was found once. J is TRBJ2-7 and V is TRBV7-2; the D gene is possibly TRBD2 (5 bases). The CDR3 is made up of 13 amino acids. Trimming removed 2 bases at V and 0 bases at J, with 5 bases between. The germline V gene encodes CDR1 SGHTA and CDR2 FQGNSA. Written as DNA, the CDR3 is TGTGCCAGCAGCTTAAGCGGCTCCTACGAGCAGTACTTC. Protein sequence: CASSLSGSYEQYF.

This clone was detected only once. V and J are TRBV27 and TRBJ2-7, with D possibly TRBD1 on 6 matching bases. The CDR3 covers 15 residues. V gave up 4 bases and J gave up 2 bases, with 15 bases separating them. Germline CDR1 MNHEY, CDR2 SMNVEV (reference sequence). The CDR3 loop is CASSYRDTRAYEQYF. The CDR3 DNA reads TGTGCCAGCAGTTACCGGGACACTCGGGCCTACGAGCAGTACTTC.

The V and J genes are TRBV4-2 and TRBJ1-2; the D gene is possibly TRBD1 (5 bases). This CDR3 contains 16 residues. Germline V gives CDR1 LGHNA, CDR2 YNFKEQ. V was clipped by 3 bases and J by 8 bases, with 22 bases between them. The CDR3 spells CASSQNQGAQGEGYTF. DNA of the CDR3: TGTGCCAGCAGCCAGAACCAAGGGGCCCAGGGAGAAGGCTACACCTTC.